The 24 T cell receptor beta chains given below trace back to one sample, sequenced in a study of T cell changes during pregnancy in multiple sclerosis. The data were produced by immunoSEQ multiplex PCR, yet TCRdb's version contains in-frame clones alone and is incomplete. The data hold around 80,000 clones, with about 90% observed a single time. This specimen consisted of peripheral blood, obtained before pregnancy. The source of these receptors is a female donor with multiple sclerosis, enrolled in a pregnancy study.

This chain uses TRBV27 with TRBJ2-1; possible D gene TRBD2, 6 bases. Between the trimmed V and J ends, which lost 3 bases and 2 bases, there was a span of 14 bases. The CDR3 runs to 16 residues. Germline V gives CDR1 MNHEY, CDR2 SMNVEV (reference sequence). DNA of the CDR3: TGTGCCAGCAGTTTGTCTGGGCGGGGTGCCTACAATGAGCAGTTCTTC. Its protein product is CASSLSGRGAYNEQFF.

The chain is built from TRBV6-5 and TRBJ1-4; TRBD1 might be the D (5 bases). Trimming left V 8 bases short and J 6 bases short, with 16 bases between. This CDR3 spans 14 amino acids. Germline assignment: CDR1 MNHEY and CDR2 SVGAGI. The CDR3 loop is CASHRGGADEKLFF. The CDR3 DNA follows: TGTGCCAGCCATAGAGGAGGGGCGGATGAAAAACTGTTTTTT.

The rearrangement joins TRBV19 to TRBJ1-2; D is unclear. CDR3 length: 16 amino acids. The V and J ends lost 4 bases and 4 bases respectively, with 19 bases between them. CDR1 is LNHDA, CDR2 SQIVND, per germline (reference sequence). DNA of the CDR3: TGTGCCAGTAGTACTCTCCGGACTGGCTTTGGCTATGGCTACACCTTC. Translated, it gives CASSTLRTGFGYGYTF.

The rearrangement links TRBV2 to TRBJ2-1; D is undetermined. The CDR3 runs 15 residues. Trimming pared 5 bases from V and 5 bases from J, leaving 16 bases between. Germline V CDR1 and CDR2: SNHLY, FYNNEI. The CDR3 nucleotides read TGTGCCAGCAGTCCACAAGGCCCTGGAGACAATGAGCAGTTCTTC. This codes for CASSPQGPGDNEQFF. Combining the CDR3 with reference TRBV2 and TRBJ2-1 gives the whole variable domain EPEVTQTPSHQVTQMGQEVILRCVPISNHLYFYWYRQILGQKVEFLVSFYNNEISEKSEIFDDQFSVERPDGSNFTLKIRSTKLEDSAMYFCASSPQGPGDNEQFFGPGTRLTVL.

V usage is TRBV28 and J usage is TRBJ1-5; D is ambiguous. Germline-derived CDR1 and CDR2 are MDHEN and SYDVKM. This CDR3 is 11 amino acids long. Trimming stripped 9 bases from V and 1 base from J, with 4 bases between. In DNA, the CDR3 is TGTGCCAGTAAAAGCAATCAGCCCCAGCATTTT. Its protein is CASKSNQPQHF.

The V gene is TRBV5-1, the J gene TRBJ2-6, with D tentatively TRBD2 (6 bases). The CDR3 contains 15 residues. V was trimmed by 0 bases and J by 2 bases, leaving 6 bases between them. Looked up from germline, CDR1 is SGHRS and CDR2 is YFSETQ. As DNA, the CDR3 is TGCGCCAGCAGCTTGGCGGGGGCTGGGGCCAACGTCCTGACTTTC. This gives the protein CASSLAGAGANVLTF.

The count of this clone is one. This chain uses TRBV5-4 with TRBJ2-7; maybe TRBD2 (6 bases). This CDR3 contains 14 residues. Trimming cost V 3 bases and J 3 bases, with 13 bases left between them. CDR1 and CDR2 from the germline V gene are SGHNT and YYREEE (reference sequence). Here the CDR3 reads CASSWGTSGYEQYF. Written as DNA, the CDR3 is TGTGCCAGCAGCTGGGGGACTTCAGGCTACGAGCAGTACTTC.

This chain joins TRBV9 and TRBJ2-7; no definite D call. V was shortened by 0 bases and J by 3 bases, with 13 bases between the two germline ends. Germline CDR1 and CDR2: SGDLS and YYNGEE. The CDR3 is 15 residues long. The CDR3 loop reads CASSVGSLINYEQYF. CDR3 in DNA: TGTGCCAGCAGCGTAGGAAGCCTAATAAACTACGAGCAGTACTTC.

The chain is built from TRBV28 and TRBJ2-7; D might be TRBD2 (6 bases). This CDR3 has 14 amino acids. The V end was cut by 7 bases, the J end by 4 bases, with 17 bases between. Germline loops: CDR1 MDHEN, CDR2 SYDVKM. The CDR3 nucleotides read TGTGCCAGCACCCCGCCGGGAGCTTCATACGAGCAGTACTTC. It translates to CASTPPGASYEQYF. The variable domain in full, with the rest retrieved from reference TRBV28 and TRBJ2-7, is DVKVTQSSRYLVKRTGEKVFLECVQDMDHENMFWYRQDPGLGLRLIYFSYDVKMKEKGDIPEGYSVSREKKERFSLILESASTNQTSMYLCASTPPGASYEQYFGPGTRLTVT.

This sequence joins TRBV29-1 and TRBJ2-1; D remains unclear. The CDR3 contains 12 residues. Looked up from germline, CDR1 is SQVTM and CDR2 is ANQGSEA. V shed 6 bases and J shed 2 bases, with 8 bases lying between them. The CDR3 region is CSVWAAYNEQFF. CDR3 DNA: TGCAGCGTATGGGCAGCCTACAATGAGCAGTTCTTC.

The chain couples TRBV6-4 to TRBJ1-5; no clear D. The CDR3 has 16 residues. The germline CDR1 and CDR2 sequences are MRHNA and SNTAGT. The ends were cut back, 1 base at V and 6 bases at J, with 16 bases in the middle. CDR3 coding DNA: TGTGCCAGCAGTGACTTAGGCAGGTCATGGGCTCAGCCCCAGCATTTT. Protein: CASSDLGRSWAQPQHF.

This clone was counted a single time. The rearrangement links TRBV6-5 to TRBJ1-1; TRBD1 agrees at 8 bases. Germline values: CDR1 MNHEY, CDR2 SVGAGI. The length of the CDR3 is 14 residues. With 5 bases clipped from V and 3 bases from J, the junction kept 5 bases outside the gene matches. Written as DNA, the CDR3 is TGTGCCAGCAGTGCAGGGGGCGCGTACACTGAAGCTTTCTTT. Translation: CASSAGGAYTEAFF.

This chain connects TRBV19 to TRBJ2-4; D may be TRBD1 (6 bases). Trimming took off 5 bases at V and 0 bases at J, with 8 bases between the two ends. Looked up from germline, CDR1 is LNHDA and CDR2 is SQIVND (reference sequence). CDR3 length: 14 amino acids. The CDR3 here is CASSGDKAKNIQYF. CDR3 in DNA: TGTGCCAGTAGTGGGGACAAAGCCAAAAACATTCAGTACTTC.

The chain employs TRBV11-2 and TRBJ1-2, with D perhaps matching TRBD1 (5 bases). Germline V gene lookup returns CDR1 SGHAT and CDR2 FQNNGV. V lost 1 base and J lost 7, with 10 bases in between. The CDR3 covers 13 residues. CDR3 sequence: CASSLAGQGGYTF. CDR3 nucleotides: TGTGCCAGCAGCTTAGCTGGGCAGGGTGGCTACACCTTC.

This rearrangement joins TRBV27 to TRBJ2-4; no reliable D call. The CDR3 has 13 residues. Germline V gene sequence: CDR1 MNHEY, CDR2 SMNVEV (reference sequence). Trimming removed 3 bases from V and 3 bases from J, with 6 bases in between. The CDR3 DNA is TGTGCCAGCAGTTTGCCAGGCAAAAACATTCAGTACTTC. Translated: CASSLPGKNIQYF.

This rearrangement joins TRBV19 to TRBJ2-7; 7 nucleotides agree with TRBD1. Trimming at V came to 6 bases and at J to 2 bases, leaving 4 bases not matched to a gene. The CDR3 runs to 13 residues. CDR1 is LNHDA, CDR2 SQIVND, per germline (reference sequence). CDR3 region: CASRMTGTYEQYF. CDR3 sequence (DNA): TGTGCCAGTAGAATGACAGGGACCTACGAGCAGTACTTC.

V gene TRBV7-2 combines with J gene TRBJ2-2; D might be TRBD2 (5 bases). Germline V lookup: CDR1 SGHTA, CDR2 FQGNSA. The CDR3 has 12 residues. V lost 3 bases to trimming and J lost 6 bases, with 5 bases between them. The CDR3 reads CASSLEAGELFF. The CDR3 DNA sequence: TGTGCCAGCAGCTTGGAGGCCGGGGAGCTGTTTTTT.

In DNA, the CDR3 is TGTGCCAGCAAGGGCAGGGTCAATGAGCAGTTCTTC. Amino acids: CASKGRVNEQFF. The chain joins TRBV2 to TRBJ2-1, with D possibly matching TRBD1 (5 bases). Germline CDR1 is SNHLY and CDR2 is FYNNEI. This CDR3 is 12 amino acids long. Trimming left V 7 bases short and J 6 bases short, with 10 bases between.

This rearrangement joins TRBV5-6 to TRBJ2-7, with TRBD1 matching 9 bases. Trimming took 3 bases from V and 11 from J; bases not matched to a gene: 12. The CDR3 runs to 14 residues. Looked up from germline, CDR1 is SGHDT and CDR2 is YYEEEE. CDR3 protein: CASSSGTGSAHEYF. The CDR3 coding sequence is TGTGCCAGCAGCTCCGGGACAGGGTCAGCGCATGAGTACTTC.

This chain joins TRBV19 and TRBJ1-5, with a tentative D call TRBD1 (6 bases). V lost 4 bases and J 6 bases, leaving 16 bases between the germline ends. Germline V gene lookup returns CDR1 LNHDA and CDR2 SQIVND (reference sequence). The CDR3 length is 15 residues. CDR3 region: CASSTQGGGGQPQHF. The CDR3 nucleotides are TGTGCCAGTAGTACACAGGGAGGGGGAGGTCAGCCCCAGCATTTT.

The chain links TRBV6-6 to TRBJ2-7; D gene uncertain. CDR3 length equals 13 residues. V shed 6 bases and J shed 2 bases, with 11 bases lying between them. Germline lookup yields CDR1 MNHNY and CDR2 SVGAGI (reference sequence). CDR3 region: CASSPKSPYEQYF. CDR3 coding DNA: TGTGCCAGCAGCCCGAAGAGTCCCTACGAGCAGTACTTC.

The rearrangement uses TRBV5-8 and TRBJ2-7; TRBD2 agrees at 7 bases. The CDR3 is 16 residues long. V shed 3 bases, J shed 5 bases, and the junction held 14 bases outside the gene matches. In germline, CDR1 is SGHTS, CDR2 YDEGEE. The DNA of the CDR3 is TGTGCCAGCAGCTCCGGGACTATGTGGGGGTTCGACGAGCAGTACTTC. As protein: CASSSGTMWGFDEQYF.

The chain couples TRBV2 to TRBJ1-5; weak D call: TRBD1 (5 bases). V shed 4 bases and J shed 3 bases, with 7 bases lying between them. The CDR3 totals 13 residues. Looked up from germline, CDR1 is SNHLY and CDR2 is FYNNEI. The CDR3: CASSGQFNQPQHF. The CDR3 DNA is TGTGCCAGCAGTGGACAGTTCAATCAGCCCCAGCATTTT.

The chain uses TRBV5-1 and TRBJ2-6, with 7 nucleotides matching TRBD2. Germline V gene lookup returns CDR1 SGHRS and CDR2 YFSETQ. Trimming at V came to 4 bases and at J to 2 bases, leaving 15 bases not matched to a gene. This CDR3 region has 19 residues. The CDR3 coding sequence is TGCGCCAGCAGCCCAAGCTGGGGGGGAGGTATGGCTGGGGCCAACGTCCTGACTTTC. Translation: CASSPSWGGGMAGANVLTF.